This TCR beta chain was recorded in a study of blood T cell repertoires in COVID-19. Using immunoSEQ multiplex PCR, the repertoire was profiled, and TCRdb retains in-frame clones only, with some absent. The sample has some 34,000 clones; approximately 85% are singletons. CDR1 is MDHEN, CDR2 SYDVKM, per germline. Trimming left V 5 bases short and J 5 bases short, with 15 bases between. This CDR3 is 14 amino acids long. The sequence came from a human donor in a cohort sampled during active COVID-19. The sequenced material came from peripheral blood. The genes are TRBV28 and TRBJ1-2, with D perhaps TRBD1 (5 bases). Here the CDR3 reads CASSPYRDLYGYTF. In DNA, the CDR3 is TGTGCCAGCAGTCCTTACCGGGACTTATATGGCTACACCTTC.